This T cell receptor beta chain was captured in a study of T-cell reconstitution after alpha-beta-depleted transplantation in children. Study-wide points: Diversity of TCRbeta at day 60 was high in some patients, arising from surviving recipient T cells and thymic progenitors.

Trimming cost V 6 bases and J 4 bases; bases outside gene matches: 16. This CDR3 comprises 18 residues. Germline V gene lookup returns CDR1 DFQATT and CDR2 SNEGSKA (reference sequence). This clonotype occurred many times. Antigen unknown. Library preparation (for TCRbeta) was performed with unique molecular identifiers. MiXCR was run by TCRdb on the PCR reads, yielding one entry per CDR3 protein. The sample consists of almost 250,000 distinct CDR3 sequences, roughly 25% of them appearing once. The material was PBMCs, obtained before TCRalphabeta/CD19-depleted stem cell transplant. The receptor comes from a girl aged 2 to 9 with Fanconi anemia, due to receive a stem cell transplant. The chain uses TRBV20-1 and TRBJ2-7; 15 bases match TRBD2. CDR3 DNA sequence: TGCAGTGCCCCTCTCCTAGGACTAGCGGGAGGGAAAGGGTACGAGCAGTACTTC. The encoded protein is CSAPLLGLAGGKGYEQYF.